This T cell receptor (beta chain) stems from a study of cytomegalovirus exposure and HLA in healthy donors. At the level of the study: HLA-typed donors contributed 65 million to 95 million unique TCRs, which were held in an early data release.

With regard to this clone: Antigen unknown.

V lost 6 bases to trimming and J lost 4 bases, with 16 bases between them. The CDR3 loop spans 15 amino acids. Germline loops: CDR1 MNHEY, CDR2 SMNVEV (reference sequence). Overall study findings and caveats: In vitro experiments confirmed that three CMV-associated chains were specific for CMV antigens. Among immune exposure information, only CMV serostatus was available. In a later analysis, several top co-occurrence clusters appeared linked to parvovirus B19, influenza, CMV and Epstein-Barr virus.

The PCR ran on 60 Vbeta and 13 Jbeta primers. Sequenced by immunoSEQ multiplex PCR; TCRdb stores in-frame clones only, minus some. This sample has roughly 170,000 clones, with around 80% found just once. Source material: PBMCs. The receptor was isolated from a woman in her thirties in good health and CMV-seropositive. J is TRBJ2-1 and V is TRBV27, with a possible D match to TRBD1 (5 bases). CDR3: CASSPSTAGYNEQFF. The CDR3 bases are TGTGCCAGCAGCCCTTCGACGGCAGGGTACAATGAGCAGTTCTTC.